These T cell receptor beta chains were read from a single sample in a study of cytomegalovirus exposure and HLA in healthy donors. The repertoire was sequenced with immunoSEQ multiplex PCR; TCRdb's copy has only in-frame clones and lacks some. There are tens of thousands of clones in the sample; about 90% occur only once, and 3% to 4% lies in the top ten. Sample: PBMCs. The source of these receptors is a woman aged 18-35 years in good health and CMV-seropositive. Both conserved end residues are trimmed from each CDR3. Each record gives: V gene, CDR3 protein.

>TRBV4-2
ASSQEYRDYEQY
>TRBV28
ASSLGSGRWETQY
>TRBV28
ASQAPGGSSYEQY
>TRBV18
ASSPGTGGKTGELF
>TRBV6-5
ASSYLRQTATGELF
>TRBV2
ASSPLAGDSSSEQY
>TRBV6-1
ASSGLAGGPETQY
>TRBV5-4
ASSLDSAGKNYGYT
>TRBV30
AWIGGGRNEQF
>TRBV5-1
ASSLNRGPDTEAF
>TRBV19
ASSTTGQPNTEAF
>TRBV5-4
ASSLEASRHNEQF
>TRBV19
ASMGRENEKLF
>TRBV27
ASTPGQLYTGELF
>TRBV5-6
ASSRTGTGPNYGYT
>TRBV29-1
SVDLWGGTGELF
>TRBV7-9
ASSLGLAGVEQF
>TRBV12-5
ASGIAAGVNTGELF
>TRBV2
ASSEEGQRFQF
>TRBV7-9
ASTEGLADITDTQY
>TRBV19
ASSITRGPNQPQH
>TRBV30
ASPVRGFTGELF
>TRBV6-1
ASSEARGGFAYEQY
>TRBV5-4
ASSLNYQGGYT
>TRBV7-2
ASSLGDRAF
>TRBV19
ASSIDPGGRANEQF
>TRBV5-8
ASSEGGQGALDTQY
>TRBV11-3
ASSLAPQAEAF
>TRBV7-8
ASSLGAETQY
>TRBV29-1
SVVFALTSGETQY
>TRBV18
ASSQTSGGFNEQY
>TRBV2
ASSVWTGNNQPQH
>TRBV15
ATSRTRGSSGNTIY